The clone carrying this TCR beta chain was recorded many times. Its antigen is not identified. This sample was included in a study of CD8 T cells in ankylosing spondylitis. V was pared by 4 bases and J by 3 bases, with 5 bases of the junction left unmatched. The CDR3 is made up of 15 amino acids. Germline V gene sequence: CDR1 LGHNA, CDR2 YNFKEQ. One entry per CDR3 protein results from TCRdb running MiXCR on the 5' RACE reads. The data show some 140,000 distinct CDR3 sequences, roughly 8.8% seen once. Study-wide results and limits: Some motif variants had been reported before (in reactive arthritis synovial fluid and blood). A TCR beta motif of several highly homologous variants appeared characteristic of ankylosing spondylitis blood.

Sequencing was done on a sample of synovial fluid, either unsorted or a sorted T cell fraction (not recorded which). The gene calls are TRBV4-2 and TRBJ1-2; 10 bases match TRBD1. The TCR comes from a male donor with ankylosing spondylitis. CDR3 coding DNA: TGTGCCAGCAGCCCCTTTGGACAGGGGGACTATGGCTACACCTTC. Translating gives CASSPFGQGDYGYTF.